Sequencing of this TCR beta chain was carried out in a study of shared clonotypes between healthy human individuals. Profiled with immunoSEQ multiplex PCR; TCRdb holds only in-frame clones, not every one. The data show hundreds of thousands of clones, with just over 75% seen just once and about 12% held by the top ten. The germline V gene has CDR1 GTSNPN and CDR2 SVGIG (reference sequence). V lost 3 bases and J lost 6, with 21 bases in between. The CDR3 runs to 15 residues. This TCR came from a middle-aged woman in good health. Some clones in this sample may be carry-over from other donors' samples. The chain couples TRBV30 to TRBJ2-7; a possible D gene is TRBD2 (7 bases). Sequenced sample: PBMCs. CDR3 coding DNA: TGTGCCTGGAGCAGGGGACTAATTAATCCGAGCGAGCAGTACTTC. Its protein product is CAWSRGLINPSEQYF.